The rows below give T cell receptor beta chains drawn from one sample of a study of T cells in Graves' hyperthyroidism and ophthalmopathy. A single record per CDR3 protein comes from TCRdb applying MiXCR to the multiplex PCR reads. The sample consists of about 610,000 distinct CDR3 sequences, around 42% of them appearing once. The specimen sequenced was peripheral blood or thyroid tissue (not recorded which). The receptors come from a woman aged 18-30 years with Graves' hyperthyroidism. The CDR3 runs from the conserved cysteine through the conserved F or W. A D gene is named only where the DNA matches it firmly. Rows may omit the clone size; those that give it use once, few, many or a size class.

length	V	J	D	size	CDR3	DNA
13	TRBV7-9	TRBJ1-5	-	many	CASSWGTDQPQHF	TGTGCCAGCAGCTGGGGAACCGACCAGCCCCAGCATTTT
13	TRBV29-1	TRBJ1-1	-	many	CSVDGETGTEAFF	TGCAGCGTCGACGGGGAGACGGGCACTGAAGCTTTCTTT
12	TRBV7-9	TRBJ1-2	-	-	CASTSGAKGYTF	TGTGCCAGCACCTCAGGGGCAAAGGGCTACACCTTC
14	TRBV24-1	TRBJ1-2	-	many	CATSDGGSHYGYTF	TGTGCCACCAGTGATGGGGGGTCCCACTATGGCTACACCTTC
15	TRBV10-3	TRBJ2-7	-	-	CAISEIKGKGHEQYF	TGTGCCATCAGTGAGATAAAGGGAAAGGGCCACGAGCAGTACTTC
13	TRBV5-1	TRBJ2-4	-	-	CASSSGTKNIQYF	TGCGCCAGCAGCTCCGGGACCAAAAACATTCAGTACTTC
17	TRBV10-3	TRBJ2-2	-	many	CAISEPSLALNTGELFF	TGTGCCATCAGTGAGCCGTCGCTAGCGCTGAACACCGGGGAGCTGTTTTTT
13	TRBV10-3	TRBJ1-2	-	-	CAISDTEGYGYTF	TGTGCCATCAGTGATACAGAGGGCTATGGCTACACCTTC
14	TRBV19	TRBJ1-5	-	many	CASSKQGPHQPQHF	TGTGCCAGTAGCAAACAGGGCCCTCATCAGCCCCAGCATTTT
12	TRBV7-9	TRBJ1-1	TRBD1	many	CASSLGDREAFF	TGTGCCAGCAGCTTAGGGGACAGGGAAGCTTTCTTT
13	TRBV2	TRBJ2-5	-	-	CASTEGPQETQHF	TGTGCCAGCACGGAGGGACCCCAAGAGACCCAGCACTTC
11	TRBV20-1	TRBJ2-5	-	many	CSARTKETQYF	TGCAGTGCTAGGACGAAAGAGACCCAGTACTTC
14	TRBV29-1	TRBJ1-2	TRBD1	once	CSARGTGGSYGHTF	TGCAGCGCTAGAGGGACAGGGGGATCCTATGGCCACACCTTC
15	TRBV20-1	TRBJ2-2	-	-	CSARWQWVNTGELFF	TGCAGTGCTAGATGGCAGTGGGTGAACACCGGGGAGCTGTTTTTT
16	TRBV2	TRBJ1-2	-	-	CACSARLGQGDYGYTF	-
14	TRBV7-2	TRBJ2-7	TRBD2	many	CASSAGGVPYEQYF	TGTGCCAGCAGCGCCGGGGGGGTCCCCTACGAGCAGTACTTC
16	TRBV5-6	TRBJ1-4	-	-	CASSSPPGASNEKLFF	TGTGCCAGCAGCTCGCCCCCCGGGGCCTCTAATGAAAAACTGTTTTTT
15	TRBV5-4	TRBJ2-7	TRBD1	many	CASSSKDRAGYEQYF	TGTGCCAGCAGCTCAAAGGACAGGGCTGGGTACGAGCAGTACTTC
17	TRBV5-1	TRBJ2-3	TRBD2	-	CASSLGRLAGSGDTQYF	TGCGCCAGCAGCTTGGGGCGGCTAGCGGGATCCGGGGATACGCAGTATTTT
10	TRBV29-1	TRBJ1-2	-	-	CSGGLDGYTF	TGCAGCGGAGGACTAGATGGCTACACCTTC
15	TRBV7-9	TRBJ2-7	TRBD1	-	CASSPSAGTGYEQYF	TGTGCCAGCAGCCCTTCGGCCGGGACAGGATACGAGCAGTACTTC
15	TRBV7-9	TRBJ2-2	TRBD2	-	CASSAMTSDTGELFF	TGTGCCAGCAGTGCCATGACTAGCGACACCGGGGAGCTGTTTTTT
13	TRBV2	TRBJ2-2	TRBD2	once	CASSAGTSRELFF	TGTGCCAGCAGTGCCGGGACTAGCCGGGAGCTGTTTTTT
15	TRBV12-3/TRBV12-4	TRBJ2-2	TRBD1	few	CASSDRAPGTGELFF	TGTGCCAGCAGCGACAGGGCCCCGGGCACCGGGGAGCTGTTTTTT
14	TRBV7-2	TRBJ1-2	-	many	CASSLRDGNYGYTF	TGTGCCAGCAGCCTCCGGGACGGTAACTATGGCTACACCTTC
15	TRBV6-5	TRBJ1-5	-	-	CASSVPGQRHQPQHF	TGTGCCAGCTCTGTGCCGGGACAACGGCATCAGCCCCAGCATTTT
12	TRBV20-1	TRBJ1-5	-	many	CSVSQGYQPQHF	TGCAGTGTCAGTCAGGGGTATCAGCCCCAGCATTTT
12	TRBV29-1	TRBJ1-2	-	many	CSVESGGRGYTF	TGCAGCGTTGAATCGGGGGGCCGGGGCTACACCTTC
13	TRBV24-1	TRBJ2-2	-	few	CATSGADTGELFF	TGTGCCACCAGCGGGGCGGACACCGGGGAGCTGTTTTTT
13	TRBV15	TRBJ2-5	-	many	CAATQGRQETQYF	TGTGCCGCCACACAGGGGAGGCAAGAGACCCAGTACTTC
16	TRBV9	TRBJ2-7	TRBD2	-	CASSVGASGSTYEQYF	TGTGCCAGCAGCGTAGGGGCTAGCGGGAGTACCTACGAGCAGTACTTC
19	TRBV10-3	TRBJ1-1	-	many	CAISESLRWGTQGNTEAFF	TGTGCCATCAGTGAGTCTCTGCGGTGGGGGACCCAAGGGAACACTGAAGCTTTCTTT
14	TRBV19	TRBJ2-5	-	many	CASRVSGVQETQYF	TGTGCCAGTAGGGTATCGGGCGTCCAAGAGACCCAGTACTTC
13	TRBV15	TRBJ1-6	TRBD1	-	CATCRDRVSPLHF	TGTGCCACCTGCCGGGACAGGGTTTCACCCCTCCACTTT
13	TRBV19	TRBJ1-5	-	many	CACADTASQPQHF	TGTGCCTGCGCTGACACCGCAAGTCAGCCCCAGCATTTT
18	TRBV2	TRBJ2-7	-	once	CASSLTGAFSTKDNEQYF	TGTGCCAGCAGCTTGACAGGAGCCTTTTCCACCAAGGACAATGAGCAGTACTTC
17	TRBV20-1	TRBJ2-6	TRBD1	-	CSAAGTAGNTGANVLTF	TGCAGTGCGGCCGGGACAGCTGGAAACACCGGGGCCAACGTCCTGACTTTC
17	TRBV25-1	TRBJ1-5	TRBD1	many	CASSGGWTGLPNQPQHF	TGTGCCAGCAGTGGGGGATGGACAGGGCTTCCCAATCAGCCCCAGCATTTT
15	TRBV20-1	TRBJ1-1	-	many	CSARSGGPISGEAFF	TGCAGTGCTAGGTCGGGGGGACCGATCTCCGGGGAAGCTTTCTTT
14	TRBV6-6	TRBJ1-4	TRBD1	few	CASILGQGNEKLFF	TGTGCCAGCATTTTAGGACAGGGAAATGAAAAACTGTTTTTT
12	TRBV2	TRBJ2-2	TRBD2	few	CSGGGETGELFF	TGTTCCGGGGGAGGGGAAACCGGGGAGCTGTTTTTT
12	TRBV29-1	TRBJ1-5	-	once	CSVGYGDQPQHF	TGCAGCGTTGGGTATGGGGATCAGCCCCAGCATTTT
16	TRBV6-1	TRBJ1-5	-	-	CASSEGPGASNQPQHF	TGTGCCAGCAGTGAAGGCCCGGGGGCCAGCAATCAGCCCCAGCATTTT
14	TRBV20-1	TRBJ1-1	TRBD1	many	CSARAGTVNTEAFF	TGCAGTGCTAGAGCCGGGACAGTGAACACTGAAGCTTTCTTT
11	TRBV12-3/TRBV12-4	TRBJ1-4	-	-	CASSPSLTLFF	TGTGCCAGCAGTCCCTCCTTAACGCTGTTTTTT
14	TRBV7-2	TRBJ1-5	-	few	CASSLGRGVETQHF	TGTGCCAGCAGCTTAGGACGAGGGGTAGAGACCCAGCATTTT
15	TRBV19	TRBJ2-2	-	-	CASSSRTVNTGELFF	TGTGCCAGTAGTTCACGGACAGTCAACACCGGGGAGCTGTTTTTT
14	TRBV5-1	TRBJ2-5	-	-	CASSQGTDQETQYF	TGCGCCAGCAGCCAGGGGACGGACCAAGAGACCCAGTACTTC
13	TRBV15	TRBJ2-3	TRBD2	few	CATSVAGTDTQYF	TGTGCCACCAGCGTAGCGGGAACAGATACGCAGTATTTT
18	TRBV7-8	TRBJ2-7	TRBD2	many	CASSSDNGREGRSYEQYF	TGTGCCAGCAGCTCCGATAATGGGCGGGAGGGCCGGTCCTACGAGCAGTACTTC
13	TRBV2	TRBJ2-1	-	few	CASMETSSEEQFF	TGTGCCAGCATGGAGACTAGTTCTGAAGAGCAGTTCTTC